This TCR beta chain was observed in a study of Ad26.COV2.S vaccination and SARS-CoV-2 variants. Assay: immunoSEQ multiplex PCR; the TCRdb copy retains only in-frame clones and omits some. The sample holds more than 120,000 clones, 86% seen once. Germline CDR1 and CDR2: KGHSH and LQKENI. CDR3 length equals 13 residues. The V and J ends lost 6 bases and 4 bases respectively, with 12 bases between them. The sample consisted of peripheral blood, taken after recovery from COVID-19. The TCR comes from a human donor who had recovered from COVID-19. V is TRBV18 and J is TRBJ2-5; D may be TRBD1 (5 bases). The CDR3 reads CASSQGAAETQYF. The CDR3 coding sequence is TGTGCCAGCTCCCAAGGGGCAGCAGAGACCCAGTACTTC.